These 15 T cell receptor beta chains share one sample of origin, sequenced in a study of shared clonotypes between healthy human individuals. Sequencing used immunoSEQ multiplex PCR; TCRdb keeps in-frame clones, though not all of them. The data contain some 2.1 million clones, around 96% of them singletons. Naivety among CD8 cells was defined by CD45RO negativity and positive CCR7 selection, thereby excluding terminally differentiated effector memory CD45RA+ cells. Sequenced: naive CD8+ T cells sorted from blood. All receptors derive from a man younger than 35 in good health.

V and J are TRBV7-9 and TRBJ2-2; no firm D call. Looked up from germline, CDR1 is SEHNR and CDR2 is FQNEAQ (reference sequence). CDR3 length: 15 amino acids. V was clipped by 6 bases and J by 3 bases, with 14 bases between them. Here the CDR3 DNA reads TGTGCCAGCAGTTCTACATCGACCCACACCGGGGAGCTGTTTTTT. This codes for CASSSTSTHTGELFF.

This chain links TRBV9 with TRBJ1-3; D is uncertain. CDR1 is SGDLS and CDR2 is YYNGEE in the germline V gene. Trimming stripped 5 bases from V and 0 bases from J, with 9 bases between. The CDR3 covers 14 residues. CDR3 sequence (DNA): TGTGCCAGCAGAAGAGGGAACTCTGGAAACACCATATATTTT. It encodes CASRRGNSGNTIYF.

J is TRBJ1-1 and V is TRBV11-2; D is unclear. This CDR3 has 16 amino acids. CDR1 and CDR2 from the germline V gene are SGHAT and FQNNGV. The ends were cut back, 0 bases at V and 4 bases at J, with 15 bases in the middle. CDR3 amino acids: CASSLDPRILSTEAFF. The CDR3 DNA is TGTGCCAGCAGCTTAGATCCCCGGATCTTAAGCACTGAAGCTTTCTTT. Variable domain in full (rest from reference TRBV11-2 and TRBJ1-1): EAGVAQSPRYKIIEKRQSVAFWCNPISGHATLYWYQQILGQGPKLLIQFQNNGVVDDSQLPKDRFSAERLKGVDSTLKIQPAKLEDSAVYLCASSLDPRILSTEAFFGQGTRLTVV.

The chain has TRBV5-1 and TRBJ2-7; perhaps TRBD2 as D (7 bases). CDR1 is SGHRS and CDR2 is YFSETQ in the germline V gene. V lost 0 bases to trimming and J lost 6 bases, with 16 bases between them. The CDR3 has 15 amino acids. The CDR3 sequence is CASSLAPGGQVEQYF. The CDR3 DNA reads TGCGCCAGCAGCTTGGCACCCGGGGGGCAGGTCGAGCAGTACTTC.

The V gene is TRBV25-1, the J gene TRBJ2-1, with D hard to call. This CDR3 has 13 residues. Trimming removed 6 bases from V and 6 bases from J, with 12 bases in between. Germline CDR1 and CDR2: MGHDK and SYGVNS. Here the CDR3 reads CASRLSLGNEQFF. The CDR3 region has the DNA TGTGCCAGCAGATTGTCACTCGGCAATGAGCAGTTCTTC.

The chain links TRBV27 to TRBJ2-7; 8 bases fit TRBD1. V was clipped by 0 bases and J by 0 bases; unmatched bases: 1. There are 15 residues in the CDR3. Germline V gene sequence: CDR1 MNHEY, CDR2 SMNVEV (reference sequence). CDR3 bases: TGTGCCAGCAGTTTATCGACAGGGGTCTCCTACGAGCAGTACTTC. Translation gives CASSLSTGVSYEQYF.

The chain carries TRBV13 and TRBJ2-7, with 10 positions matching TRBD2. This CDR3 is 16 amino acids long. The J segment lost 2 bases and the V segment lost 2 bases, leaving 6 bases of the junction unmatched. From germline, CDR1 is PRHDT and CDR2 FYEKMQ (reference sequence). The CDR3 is CASSLFGSGGTYEQYF. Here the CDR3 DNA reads TGTGCCAGCAGCTTATTTGGTAGCGGGGGGACCTACGAGCAGTACTTC. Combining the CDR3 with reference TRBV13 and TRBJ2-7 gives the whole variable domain AAGVIQSPRHLIKEKRETATLKCYPIPRHDTVYWYQQGPGQDPQFLISFYEKMQSDKGSIPDRFSAQQFSDYHSELNMSSLELGDSALYFCASSLFGSGGTYEQYFGPGTRLTVT.

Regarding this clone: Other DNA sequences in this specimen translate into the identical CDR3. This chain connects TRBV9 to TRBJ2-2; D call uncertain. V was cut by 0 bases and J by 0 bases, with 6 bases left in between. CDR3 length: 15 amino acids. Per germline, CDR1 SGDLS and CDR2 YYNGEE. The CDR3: CASSVGLANTGELFF. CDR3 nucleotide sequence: TGTGCCAGCAGCGTAGGGCTCGCGAACACCGGGGAGCTGTTTTTT.

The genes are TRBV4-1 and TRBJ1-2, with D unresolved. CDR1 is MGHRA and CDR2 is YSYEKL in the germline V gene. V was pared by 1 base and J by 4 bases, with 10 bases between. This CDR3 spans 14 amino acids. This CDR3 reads CASSQGTESYGYTF. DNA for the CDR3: TGCGCCAGCAGCCAAGGGACCGAGTCCTATGGCTACACCTTC.

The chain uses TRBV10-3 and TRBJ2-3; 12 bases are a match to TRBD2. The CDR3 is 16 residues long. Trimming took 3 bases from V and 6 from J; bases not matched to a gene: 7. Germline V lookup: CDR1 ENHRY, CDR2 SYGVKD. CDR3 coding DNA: TGTGCCATCAGTGAAACGACTAGCGGGGGATCGGATACGCAGTATTTT. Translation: CAISETTSGGSDTQYF.

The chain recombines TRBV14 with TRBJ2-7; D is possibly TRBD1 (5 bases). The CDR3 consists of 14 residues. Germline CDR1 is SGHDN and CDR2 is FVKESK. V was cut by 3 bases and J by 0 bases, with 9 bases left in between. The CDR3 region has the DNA TGTGCCAGCAGCCAGGAAGACAGCTCCTACGAGCAGTACTTC. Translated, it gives CASSQEDSSYEQYF.

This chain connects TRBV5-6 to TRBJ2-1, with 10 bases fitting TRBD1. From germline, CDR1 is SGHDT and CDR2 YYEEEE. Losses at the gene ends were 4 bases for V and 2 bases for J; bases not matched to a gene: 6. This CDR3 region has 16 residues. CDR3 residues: CASSPEGQGPYNEQFF. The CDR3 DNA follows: TGTGCCAGCAGCCCGGAGGGACAGGGGCCCTACAATGAGCAGTTCTTC.

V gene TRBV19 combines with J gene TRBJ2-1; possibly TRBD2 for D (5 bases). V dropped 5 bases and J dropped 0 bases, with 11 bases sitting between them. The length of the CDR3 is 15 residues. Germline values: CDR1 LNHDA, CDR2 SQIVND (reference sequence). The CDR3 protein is CASSPNGGSYNEQFF. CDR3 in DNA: TGTGCCAGTAGTCCCAACGGAGGCTCCTACAATGAGCAGTTCTTC.

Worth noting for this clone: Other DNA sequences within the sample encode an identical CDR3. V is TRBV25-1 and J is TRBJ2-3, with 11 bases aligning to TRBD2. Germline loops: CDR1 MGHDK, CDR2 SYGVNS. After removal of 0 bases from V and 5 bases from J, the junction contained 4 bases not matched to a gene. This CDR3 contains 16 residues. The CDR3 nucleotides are TGTGCCAGCAGTGAATATAGCGGGGGGGCCGGAGATACGCAGTATTTT. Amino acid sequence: CASSEYSGGAGDTQYF. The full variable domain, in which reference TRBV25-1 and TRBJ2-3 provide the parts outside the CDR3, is EADIYQTPRYLVIGTGKKITLECSQTMGHDKMYWYQQDPGMELHLIHYSYGVNSTEKGDLSSESTVSRIRTEHFPLTLESARPSHTSQYLCASSEYSGGAGDTQYFGPGTRLTVL.

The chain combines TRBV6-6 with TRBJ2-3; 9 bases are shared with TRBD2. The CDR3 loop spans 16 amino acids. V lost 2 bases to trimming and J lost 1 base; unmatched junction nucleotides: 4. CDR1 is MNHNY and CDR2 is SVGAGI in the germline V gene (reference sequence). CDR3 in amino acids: CASSYETSGRTDTQYF. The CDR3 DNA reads TGTGCCAGCAGTTACGAGACTAGCGGCCGCACAGATACGCAGTATTTT.